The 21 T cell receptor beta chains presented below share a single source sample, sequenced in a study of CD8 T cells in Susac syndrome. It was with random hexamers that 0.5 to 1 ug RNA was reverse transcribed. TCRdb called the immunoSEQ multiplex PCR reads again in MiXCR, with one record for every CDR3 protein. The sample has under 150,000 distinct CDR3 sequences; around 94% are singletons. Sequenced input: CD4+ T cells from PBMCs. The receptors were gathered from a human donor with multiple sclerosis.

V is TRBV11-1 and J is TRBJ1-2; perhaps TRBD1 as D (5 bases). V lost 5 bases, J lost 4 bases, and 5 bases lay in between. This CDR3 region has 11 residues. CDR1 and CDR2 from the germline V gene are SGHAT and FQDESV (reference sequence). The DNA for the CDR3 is TGTGCCAGCAGCGGGACCTATGGCTACACCTTC. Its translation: CASSGTYGYTF. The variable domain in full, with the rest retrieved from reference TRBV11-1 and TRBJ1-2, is EAEVAQSPRYKITEKSQAVAFWCDPISGHATLYWYRQILGQGPELLVQFQDESVVDDSQLPKDRFSAERLKGVDSTLKIQPAELGDSAMYLCASSGTYGYTFGSGTRLTVV.

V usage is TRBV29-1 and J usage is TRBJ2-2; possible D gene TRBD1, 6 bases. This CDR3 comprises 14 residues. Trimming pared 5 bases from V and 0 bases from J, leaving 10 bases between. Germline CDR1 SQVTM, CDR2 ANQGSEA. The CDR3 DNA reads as TGCAGCGTTTCGGGACACACGAACACCGGGGAGCTGTTTTTT. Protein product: CSVSGHTNTGELFF.

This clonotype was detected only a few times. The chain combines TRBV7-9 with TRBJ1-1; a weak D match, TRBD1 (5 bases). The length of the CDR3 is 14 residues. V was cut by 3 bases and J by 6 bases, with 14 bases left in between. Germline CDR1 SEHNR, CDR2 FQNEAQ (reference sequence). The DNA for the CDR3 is TGTGCCAGCAGCTTCGGCGGGGGTATGCCTGAAGCTTTCTTT. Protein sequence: CASSFGGGMPEAFF.

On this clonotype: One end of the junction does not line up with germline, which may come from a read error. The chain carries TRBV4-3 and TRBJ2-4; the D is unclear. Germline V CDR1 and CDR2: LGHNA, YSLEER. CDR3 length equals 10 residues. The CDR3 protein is CASSQRKRPF. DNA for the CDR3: TGCGCCAGCAGCCAACGAAAACGGCCGTTC.

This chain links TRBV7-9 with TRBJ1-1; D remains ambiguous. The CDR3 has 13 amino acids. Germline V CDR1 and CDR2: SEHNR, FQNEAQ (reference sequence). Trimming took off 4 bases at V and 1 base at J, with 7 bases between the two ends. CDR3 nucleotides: TGTGCCAGCAGCTATGCAGGGAACACTGAAGCTTTCTTT. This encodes CASSYAGNTEAFF.

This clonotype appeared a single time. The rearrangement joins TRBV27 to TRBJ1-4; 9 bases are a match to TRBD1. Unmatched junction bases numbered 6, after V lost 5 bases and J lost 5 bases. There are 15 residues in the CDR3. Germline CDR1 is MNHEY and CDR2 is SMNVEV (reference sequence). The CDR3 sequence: CASSLLGQGNEKLFF. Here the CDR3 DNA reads TGTGCCAGCAGTCTCTTGGGACAGGGAAATGAAAAACTGTTTTTT.

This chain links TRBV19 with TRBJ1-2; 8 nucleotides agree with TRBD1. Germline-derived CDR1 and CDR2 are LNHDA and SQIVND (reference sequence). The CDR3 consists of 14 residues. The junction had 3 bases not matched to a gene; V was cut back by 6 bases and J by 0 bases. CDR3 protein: CASRRQGPNYGYTF. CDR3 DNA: TGTGCCAGTAGGCGACAGGGGCCTAACTATGGCTACACCTTC.

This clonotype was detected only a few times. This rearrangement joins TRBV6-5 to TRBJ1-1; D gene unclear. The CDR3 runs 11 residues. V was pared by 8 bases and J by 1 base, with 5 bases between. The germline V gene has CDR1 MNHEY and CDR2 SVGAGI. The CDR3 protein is CASGGNTEAFF. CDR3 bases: TGTGCCAGCGGTGGGAACACTGAAGCTTTCTTT.

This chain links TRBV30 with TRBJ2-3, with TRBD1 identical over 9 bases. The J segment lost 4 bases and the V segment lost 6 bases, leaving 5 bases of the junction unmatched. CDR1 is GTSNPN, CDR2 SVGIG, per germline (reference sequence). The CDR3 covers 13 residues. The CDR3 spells CACHGTGSDTQYF. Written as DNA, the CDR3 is TGTGCCTGTCACGGGACAGGGTCAGATACGCAGTATTTT.

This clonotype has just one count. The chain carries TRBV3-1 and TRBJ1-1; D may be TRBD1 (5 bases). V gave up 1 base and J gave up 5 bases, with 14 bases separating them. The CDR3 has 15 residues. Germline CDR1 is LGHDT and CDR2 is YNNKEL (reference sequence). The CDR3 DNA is TGTGCCAGCAGCCAAGGCCAGGGCCTGATTACTGAAGCTTTCTTT. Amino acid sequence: CASSQGQGLITEAFF.

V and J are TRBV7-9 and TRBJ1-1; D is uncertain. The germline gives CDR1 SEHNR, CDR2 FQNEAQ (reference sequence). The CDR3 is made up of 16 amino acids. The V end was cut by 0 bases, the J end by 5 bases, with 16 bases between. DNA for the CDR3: TGTGCCAGCAGCTTAGCTCCATCCAGTTTCGGGACTGAAGCTTTCTTT. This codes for CASSLAPSSFGTEAFF.

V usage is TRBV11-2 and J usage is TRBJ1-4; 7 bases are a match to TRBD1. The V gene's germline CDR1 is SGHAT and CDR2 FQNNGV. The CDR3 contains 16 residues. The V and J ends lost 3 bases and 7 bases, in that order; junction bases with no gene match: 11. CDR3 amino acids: CASSLGQPQGGEKLFF. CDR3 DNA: TGTGCCAGCAGCTTGGGACAGCCCCAGGGGGGTGAAAAACTGTTTTTT.

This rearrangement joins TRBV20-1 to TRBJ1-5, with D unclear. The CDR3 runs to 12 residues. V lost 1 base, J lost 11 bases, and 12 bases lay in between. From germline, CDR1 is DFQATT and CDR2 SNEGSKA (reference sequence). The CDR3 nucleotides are TGCAGTGCTAGAGTGGACTTCGGGGCCCAGCATTTT. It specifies CSARVDFGAQHF.

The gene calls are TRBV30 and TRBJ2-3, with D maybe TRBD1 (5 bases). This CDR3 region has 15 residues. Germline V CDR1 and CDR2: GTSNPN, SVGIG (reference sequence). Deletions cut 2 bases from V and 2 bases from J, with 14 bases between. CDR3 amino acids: CAWSRRGELTDTQYF. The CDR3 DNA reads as TGTGCCTGGAGTCGAAGGGGCGAGCTCACAGATACGCAGTATTTT.

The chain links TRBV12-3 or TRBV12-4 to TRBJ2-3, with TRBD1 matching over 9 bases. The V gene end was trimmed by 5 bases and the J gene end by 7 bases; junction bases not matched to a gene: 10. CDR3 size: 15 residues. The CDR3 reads CASSEQGAYRNTQYF. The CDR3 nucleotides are TGTGCCAGCAGTGAACAGGGGGCTTACAGGAATACGCAGTATTTT.

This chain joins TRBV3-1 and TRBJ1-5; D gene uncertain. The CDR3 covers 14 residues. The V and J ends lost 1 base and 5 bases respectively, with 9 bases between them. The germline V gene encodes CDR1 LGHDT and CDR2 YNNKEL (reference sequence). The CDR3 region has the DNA TGTGCCAGCAGCCAAGTCAGGACCGATCAGCCCCAGCATTTT. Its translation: CASSQVRTDQPQHF. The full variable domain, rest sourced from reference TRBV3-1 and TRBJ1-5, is DTAVSQTPKYLVTQMGNDKSIKCEQNLGHDTMYWYKQDSKKFLKIMFSYNNKELIINETVPNRFSPKSPDKAHLNLHINSLELGDSAVYFCASSQVRTDQPQHFGDGTRLSIL.

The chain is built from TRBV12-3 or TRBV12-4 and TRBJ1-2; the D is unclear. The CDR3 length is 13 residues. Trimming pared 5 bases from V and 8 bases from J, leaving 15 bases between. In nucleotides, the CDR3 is TGTGCCAGCAGTCCCCAAACCGGCCGCGGCTACACCTTC. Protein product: CASSPQTGRGYTF.

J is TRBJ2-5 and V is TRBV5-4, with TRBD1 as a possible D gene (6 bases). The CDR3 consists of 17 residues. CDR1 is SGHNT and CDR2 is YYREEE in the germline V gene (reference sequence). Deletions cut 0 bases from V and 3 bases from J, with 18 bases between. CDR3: CASSLDFRDTTEETQYF. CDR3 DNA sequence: TGTGCCAGCAGCTTGGATTTCCGGGACACGACTGAAGAGACCCAGTACTTC.

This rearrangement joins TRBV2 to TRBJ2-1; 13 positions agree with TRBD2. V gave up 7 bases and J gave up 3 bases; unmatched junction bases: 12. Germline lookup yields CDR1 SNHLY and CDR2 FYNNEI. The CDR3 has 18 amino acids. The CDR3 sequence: CASIRELAGGPSYNEQFF. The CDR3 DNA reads TGTGCCAGCATACGTGAACTAGCGGGAGGGCCCAGCTACAATGAGCAGTTCTTC.

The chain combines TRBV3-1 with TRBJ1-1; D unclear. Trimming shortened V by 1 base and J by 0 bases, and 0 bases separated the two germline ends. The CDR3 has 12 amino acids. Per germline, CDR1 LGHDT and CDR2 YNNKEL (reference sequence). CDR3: CASSQVNTEAFF. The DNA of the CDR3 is TGTGCCAGCAGCCAAGTGAACACTGAAGCTTTCTTT.

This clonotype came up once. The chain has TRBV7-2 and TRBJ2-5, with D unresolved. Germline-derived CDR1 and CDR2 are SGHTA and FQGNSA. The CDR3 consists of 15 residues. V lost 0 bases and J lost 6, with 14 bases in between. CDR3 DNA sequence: TGTGCCAGCAGCTTAGCTAGGGCCTGGGGAAAGACCCAGTACTTC. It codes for CASSLARAWGKTQYF.